A selection of T cell receptor beta chains follows, all from one sample in a study of T cell clonotyping in hematopoietic cell transplantation. Measured with immunoSEQ multiplex PCR; TCRdb has only the in-frame clones, and not every one. This sample has 20,000 to 25,000 clones, with roughly 90% found just once. The sample was peripheral blood mononuclear cells, taken before stem cell transplant. These receptors were taken from a man younger than 30 with biphenotypic leukemia. Some clones in this sample may be carry-over from other donors' samples. CDR3s include the opening cysteine and the closing phenylalanine or tryptophan. The D gene is left open where the match is weak. The size of a clone is reported for some rows only, either as once, few or many, or as a class for expanded clones.

j_gene,d_gene,abundance,v_gene,CDR3aa,CDR3nt
TRBJ1-2,-,-,TRBV6-1,CAINDGLSYGYTF,TGTGCCATCAACGACGGACTGTCCTATGGCTACACCTTC
TRBJ1-1,TRBD1,-,TRBV2,CASSGTGGPNTEAFF,TGTGCCAGCTCCGGGACAGGGGGCCCAAACACTGAAGCTTTCTTT
TRBJ2-7,-,-,TRBV20-1,CSALADYEQYF,TGCAGTGCACTAGCCGACTACGAGCAGTACTTC
TRBJ1-3,-,-,TRBV6-1,CASAYGVGNTIYF,TGTGCCAGCGCGTATGGGGTCGGAAACACCATATATTTT
TRBJ2-2,-,-,TRBV19,CASRGGAGDTGELFF,TGTGCCAGTAGGGGGGGGGCCGGTGACACCGGGGAGCTGTTTTTT
TRBJ2-7,-,-,TRBV7-9,CASSSDTAYEQYF,TGTGCCAGCAGCTCCGACACAGCCTACGAGCAGTACTTC
TRBJ1-4,-,-,TRBV14,CASSQEGPWGSDEKLFF,TGTGCCAGCAGCCAAGAGGGGCCTTGGGGTAGTGATGAAAAACTGTTTTTT
TRBJ1-5,-,few,TRBV7-9,CASSFARDQPQHF,TGTGCCAGCAGCTTTGCAAGGGACCAGCCCCAGCATTTT
TRBJ2-1,TRBD2,few,TRBV7-6,CASRPTSGEQFF,TGTGCCAGCAGGCCGACTAGCGGGGAGCAGTTCTTC
TRBJ2-6,-,-,TRBV2,CASSDGDSGANVLTF,TGTGCCAGCAGTGATGGGGACTCTGGGGCCAACGTCCTGACTTTC
TRBJ2-7,TRBD1,-,TRBV7-8,CASSLARQGVYEQYF,TGTGCCAGCAGCTTAGCTCGACAGGGGGTCTACGAGCAGTACTTC
TRBJ2-7,-,-,TRBV2,CASSGRSGRENEQYF,TGTGCCAGCAGTGGGAGATCAGGTCGGGAAAACGAGCAGTACTTC
TRBJ1-1,-,-,TRBV18,CASSPPYHWSPGAFF,TGTGCCAGCTCACCACCTTATCATTGGTCTCCCGGAGCTTTCTTT
TRBJ2-1,-,once,TRBV5-6,CASSLNQVFWQFF,TGTGCCAGCAGCTTGAATCAGGTCTTTTGGCAGTTCTTC
TRBJ2-2,-,-,TRBV27,CASSLNKNTGELFF,TGTGCCAGCAGTTTAAACAAGAACACCGGGGAGCTGTTTTTT
TRBJ2-7,-,-,TRBV11-3,CASSFELHEQYF,TGTGCCAGCAGCTTCGAACTCCACGAGCAGTACTTC
TRBJ2-6,-,-,TRBV7-8,CASSSRTAVSISGANVLTF,TGTGCCAGCAGCTCCAGGACAGCCGTTTCGATCTCTGGGGCCAACGTCCTGACTTTC
TRBJ2-7,-,-,TRBV5-6,CASTMGFSYEQYF,TGTGCCAGCACCATGGGATTTTCCTACGAGCAGTACTTC